This record looks at one T cell receptor beta chain sequence and its context. The data stem from a study of CD8 T cells in Susac syndrome. When the RNA was reverse transcribed, random hexamers were used with an input of about 0.5 to 1 ug. The authors amplified TCR beta CDR3 across 54 Vbeta and 13 Jbeta using immunoSEQ multiplex PCR. TCRdb reprocessed the immunoSEQ multiplex PCR reads with MiXCR, giving one entry per CDR3 protein. The table includes a few hundred thousand distinct CDR3 sequences, about 95% detected once. Germline CDR1 and CDR2: MNHEY and SVGAGI. There are 20 residues in the CDR3. Trimming cost V 0 bases and J 0 bases, with 22 bases left between them. TEMRA cells underwent FACS enrichment and CD8+ and CD4+ T cells underwent negative isolation.

Sample: CD4+ T cells from PBMCs. This chain joins TRBV6-5 and TRBJ2-3; D is perhaps TRBD1 (6 bases). The clonotype originates from a human donor with multiple sclerosis. The CDR3 reads CASSYSFYSHDRISTDTQYF. As DNA, the CDR3 is TGTGCCAGCAGTTACTCGTTTTATAGTCATGACAGGATTAGCACAGATACGCAGTATTTT.